This T cell receptor (beta chain) is from a study of cytomegalovirus exposure and HLA in healthy donors (dated by TCRdb to 2017 to 2019). Study-level background: According to an earlier analysis of 550 to 750 of the donors, some 180 million T cells yielded roughly 110 million unique TCR beta sequences and around 300 Gb of sequence data. Roughly 300 gigabases of sequencing data and around 88 million unique TCR sequences made up an early release that covered 640 HLA-typed donors. Of the roughly 400 genotyped donors, over 70% fell in the genetic ancestry cluster associated with self-reported Caucasian donors. The study aimed to test whether cataloging public T cell receptors could reveal signatures of past pathogen exposure. Using immunosequencing, the study profiled T cell repertoires from around 680 subjects and related those repertoires to cytomegalovirus serostatus. Along with the approximately 600-subject first cohort, a separate validation cohort of over 90 different subjects was used. To predict cytomegalovirus infection status, the study combined high-throughput TCR immunosequencing, statistical association of individual TCRs with disease status, and machine learning. A later analysis re-analyzed previously published TCR beta repertoires from roughly 630 donors and added high-resolution HLA genotyping to study TCR occurrence patterns. Rather than drawing on any new phenotypic data, the later analysis identified candidate immune exposures from TCR beta sequences and the way those sequences occurred across donors. To decide whether each TCR beta V gene segment behaved as functional or pseudogenic, an earlier analysis of some 580 of the donors relied on high-throughput TCR beta sequencing. Donor age, sex, ethnicity and CMV serostatus were compiled alongside the repertoire data. A later genetic analysis used genome-wide SNP genotypes for about 60% of the roughly 670 donors, treating that subset as a discovery cohort. All discovery cohort repertoires had been generated using a single sequencing platform. Class I and class II HLA loci were covered by the typing at four-digit resolution. The number of donors typed differed by locus, with about 629-640 for A, B, C, DRB1 and DQB1, roughly 520 for DQA1, over 600 for DPA1, and around 430 for DPB1. Because of strong linkage in the cohort, four to six DR-DQ haplotypes were treated as single units for association and clustering. On average, roughly 200,000 unique TCR beta nucleotide sequences were sequenced per donor among about 400 genotyped donors of the cohort, with roughly 19% of those sequences being non-productive. Summary of the overall study and its limitations: Several of the top co-occurrence clusters appeared to be linked to parvovirus B19, influenza, CMV and Epstein-Barr virus, according to a later analysis. In a later analysis, most CMV-associated TCR beta chains were found to appear HLA-restricted, with HLA associations seemingly driven largely by CMV exposure. It was suggested by the authors that the approach could potentially be generalized to other disease states and immunological phenotypes. Correlated functional status among segregating V segments might reflect linkage disequilibrium, but an unknown experimental factor could not be ruled out. Roughly uniform sequencing depth across donors was assumed in presence/absence analyses, although this assumption may not hold. In this cohort, only TCR beta chains were sequenced, and detectable features were limited by the absence of alpha or paired-chain data. Because counts were too low, roughly 16 rarely observed V segments, including chromosome 9 orphons, were excluded from the earlier analysis of 587 of the donors. A later analysis associated about 17,000 TCR beta sequences with specific HLA alleles at a false discovery rate of 0.05. A further reported finding was that TCR beta sequences accurately predicted the HLA-A and HLA-B alleles for most subjects in the first cohort. Across donors, most TCR sequences were observed very rarely, whereas some public TCRs were present in many individuals. Because HLA typing was missing for some donors at each locus, association tests included only the typed subset. The 87-base-pair reads could not distinguish some IMGT-functional V segments, including TRBV6-2 and TRBV6-3, so those segments were excluded. In an earlier analysis of about 550 of the donors, most TCR beta V segments were observed in productive rearrangements about 87% or about 30% of the time, broadly matching IMGT annotations. Compared with the approximately 670-donor mean, donors in an Asian-associated ancestry cluster had fewer N-insertions in productive TCRs, according to a later genetic analysis. A total of 164 TCR beta chains were listed by the study as associated with cytomegalovirus. A group of highly shared sequence variants was considered likely to be a technical artifact of the sequencing pipeline. For the cohort, immune exposure information was limited to CMV serostatus. According to a later analysis, TCR association rates differed among HLA loci, with DRB1 alleles showing the most associated TCRs and HLA-C alleles showing the fewest. In vitro tests confirmed that three of the cytomegalovirus-associated TCR beta chains recognize cytomegalovirus antigens. The classifier was reported to diagnose cytomegalovirus status with high specificity and sensitivity in both the original cohort and the validation cohort. When HLA alleles, especially DR and DQ, strongly co-occurred, TCR associations were difficult to assign to individual alleles. In a later genetic analysis, a missense DCLRE1C variant was associated with V-gene and J-gene trimming of TCR beta chains, and the association was replicated in an independent cohort. A later analysis found that HLA-associated TCR beta chains were more clonally expanded and had lower generation probabilities than equally common non-associated chains.

The library was built by means of the immunoSEQ multiplex PCR assay. The multiplex PCR relied on a mix of 60 forward primers for TCR Vbeta segments and 13 reverse primers for TCR Jbeta segments. A multiplex PCR assay on genomic DNA amplified the CDR3 region of rearranged TCR beta genes. Amplified TCR beta libraries were sequenced as 87-base-pair reads on the Illumina HiSeq System. Per the authors' processing: In a later analysis, tens of millions of unique TCR beta chains were counted across the 500 to 850 repertoires, and roughly 11 million of these chains were shared by at least two donors. A nearest-neighbor algorithm error-corrected the raw reads and collapsed the reads into unique sequences, merging closely related sequences to remove PCR and sequencing errors. CDR3 sequences were aligned to IMGT reference sequences to assign V, D and J gene segments. Each retained sequence needed at least a six-nucleotide match to both a V gene segment and a J gene segment. A rearrangement was called productive if the CDR3 had no stop codons and remained in frame with V and J, and every other rearrangement was called non-productive. CDR3 was defined according to IMGT convention as the region running from the second conserved V-encoded cysteine to the conserved J-encoded phenylalanine. The earlier analysis of about 560 of the donors excluded any sequence lacking an unambiguous match to a single V gene segment. In an earlier analysis of roughly 500 of the donors, V segments were called functional above 56.7% productive rearrangements and were called segregating when the between-donor standard deviation exceeded 5%. A statistical classification framework was built for diagnosing cytomegalovirus status from the catalog of TCR beta chain sequences. V and J gene assignment, in a later analysis, came from comparing TCR nucleotide sequences with IMGT/GENE-DB human TR gene sequences. The TCRdist pipeline was used in a later analysis to assign CDR3 sequences and most-parsimonious VDJ recombination scenarios. In a later analysis, each TCR beta chain was defined by its CDR3 amino acid sequence together with its V-gene family, and reads without a unique V-gene family were excluded. A later analysis removed several hundred highly shared, low-generation-probability nucleotide sequences to deal with suspected cross-contamination and a sequencing artifact. In a later analysis, a clonal expansion index was calculated for each public chain from normalized within-repertoire ranks of inferred template counts. In a later analysis, generation probabilities were computed with a VDJ recombination model fitted to out-of-frame rearrangements, and the resulting probabilities were checked against IGoR. In a later analysis, TCR-TCR, TCR-HLA and TCR-CMV co-occurrence was scored with hypergeometric tests, and a repertoire-size bias correction was applied to TCR pairs. In a later analysis, false discovery rates were estimated by permuting HLA or CMV assignments 20 times. In a later analysis, co-occurring TCRs were grouped using DBSCAN, with TCRdist sequence similarity added in when clustering inside HLA-allele-positive subsets. Repertoires with fewer than 30,000 or more than 120,000 public chains were left out of co-occurrence clustering, as were about five repertoires with anomalous nucleotide sharing. Sourced from immuneACCESS, this table was stored by TCRdb with only in-frame sequences that have V and J called. A share of the clones is absent; for the studies checked, an unresolved V gene accounts for under half, and the remainder has no known explanation. The V and J calls and clone size come from that table; D and trimming were worked out from the DNA. The sample has more than 110,000 clones on record, over 60% of them singletons. The top ten constitute nearly 7% of the sample.

The germline V gene (reference sequence) provides CDR1 SGHNT and CDR2 YYREEE. V is cut by 1 base and J by 0 bases, and the space between the germline ends is 11 bases. From the cysteine through the phenylalanine, the CDR3 covers 15 amino acids. Just CDR3 DNA is preserved here, 45 bases in frame from base 1. Of note for this clone: The antigen this receptor binds is unknown. No much larger clonotype is one base removed from it; base qualities were not supplied.

The cohort was made up of roughly 670 healthy bone marrow donors. At the time of sampling, all cohort members were nominally healthy, though unrecorded immune exposures were likely present. The donor was CMV seropositive and was included in the group of around 300 seropositive cohort members. A peripheral blood sample was provided by each donor, and peripheral blood mononuclear cells were used for TCR beta sequencing. The Qiagen DNeasy Blood Extraction Kit was used to extract genomic DNA from the blood cell samples. Sequenced sample: PBMCs. This receptor was obtained from a man aged 40-55 years in good health and CMV-seropositive. The chain is encoded by TRBV5-4 joined to TRBJ2-7; the best D guess is TRBD1, with 6 bases matching. The nucleotide sequence reads TGTGCCAGCAGCTTGCCAGGGGCGAGCTCCTACGAGCAGTACTTC. Translated, it reads CASSLPGASSYEQYF.